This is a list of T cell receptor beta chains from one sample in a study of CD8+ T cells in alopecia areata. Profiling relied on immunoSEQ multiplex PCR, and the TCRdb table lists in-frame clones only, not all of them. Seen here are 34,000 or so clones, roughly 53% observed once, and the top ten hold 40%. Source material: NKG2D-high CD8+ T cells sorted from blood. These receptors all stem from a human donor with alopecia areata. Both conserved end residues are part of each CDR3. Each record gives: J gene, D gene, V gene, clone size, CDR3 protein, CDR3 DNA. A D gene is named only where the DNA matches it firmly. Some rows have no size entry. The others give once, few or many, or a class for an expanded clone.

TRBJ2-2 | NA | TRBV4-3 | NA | CASSQDRISNTGELFF | TGCGCCAGCAGCCAAGATAGGATCTCGAACACCGGGGAGCTGTTTTTT
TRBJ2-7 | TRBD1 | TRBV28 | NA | CASTYSGQAYEQYF | TGTGCCAGCACCTACTCCGGACAGGCCTACGAGCAGTACTTC
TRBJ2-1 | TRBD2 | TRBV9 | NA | CASSVGGPGLAGFSEQFF | TGTGCCAGCAGCGTAGGGGGCCCGGGACTAGCGGGATTTAGTGAGCAGTTCTTC
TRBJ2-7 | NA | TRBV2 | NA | CASSEVPAGLPYEQYF | TGTGCCAGCAGTGAGGTTCCCGCAGGGCTCCCCTACGAGCAGTACTTC
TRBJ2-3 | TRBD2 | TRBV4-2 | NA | CASSQEGTSGRTDTQYF | TGTGCCAGCAGCCAAGAGGGGACTAGCGGACGCACAGATACGCAGTATTTT
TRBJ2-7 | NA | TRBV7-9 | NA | CASSRREVYEQYF | TGTGCCAGCAGCCGCCGAGAAGTCTACGAGCAGTACTTC
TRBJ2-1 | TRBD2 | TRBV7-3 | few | CASSLIVRASGVGDEQFF | TGTGCCAGCAGCTTAATTGTTCGGGCTAGCGGAGTTGGGGATGAGCAGTTCTTC
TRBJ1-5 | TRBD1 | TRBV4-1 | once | CASSQWTGPSNQPQHF | TGCGCCAGCAGCCAATGGACAGGACCTAGCAATCAGCCCCAGCATTTT
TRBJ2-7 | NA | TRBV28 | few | CASSDGQIYEQYF | TGTGCCAGCAGCGATGGACAGATCTACGAGCAGTACTTC
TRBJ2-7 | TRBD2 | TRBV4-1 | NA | CASSQGTSGAYEQYF | TGCGCCAGCAGCCAGGGGACTAGCGGGGCCTACGAGCAGTACTTC
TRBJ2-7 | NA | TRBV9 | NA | CASSLLGRIRDEQYF | TGTGCCAGCAGCCTATTGGGACGGATTCGGGACGAGCAGTACTTC
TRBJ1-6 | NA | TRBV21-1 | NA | CASSNVRESPLHF | TGTGCCAGCAGCAATGTAAGGGAATCACCCCTCCACTTT
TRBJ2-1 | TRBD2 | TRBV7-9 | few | CASSFVSGGPNEQFF | TGTGCCAGCAGCTTCGTATCGGGAGGGCCTAATGAGCAGTTCTTC
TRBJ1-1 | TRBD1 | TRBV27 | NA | CASSLGTAGTEAFF | TGTGCCAGCAGTTTAGGGACAGCAGGCACTGAAGCTTTCTTT
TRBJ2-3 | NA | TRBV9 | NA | CASSVSGGTQYF | TGTGCCAGCAGCGTTTCTGGAGGTACGCAGTATTTT
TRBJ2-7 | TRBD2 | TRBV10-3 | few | CAISIAGASYEQYF | TGTGCCATCAGTATAGCGGGAGCGAGCTACGAGCAGTACTTC
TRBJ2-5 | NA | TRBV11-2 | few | CASSLVEDYKDF | TGTGCCAGCAGCTTAGTTGAAGACTATAAGGACTTC
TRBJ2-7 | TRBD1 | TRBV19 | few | CASSANRGPRDEQYF | TGTGCCAGTAGTGCCAACAGGGGGCCAAGGGACGAGCAGTACTTC
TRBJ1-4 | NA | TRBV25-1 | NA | CASTGGLGEKLFF | TGTGCCAGCACCGGAGGGCTCGGTGAAAAACTGTTTTTT
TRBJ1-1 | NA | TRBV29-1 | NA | CSVVGRRYTEAFF | TGCAGCGTTGTGGGGCGACGATACACTGAAGCTTTCTTT
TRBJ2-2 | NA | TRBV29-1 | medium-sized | CSVGIGGGTGELFF | TGCAGCGTGGGTATCGGGGGAGGAACCGGGGAGCTGTTTTTT
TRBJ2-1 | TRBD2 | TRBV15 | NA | CATSSGTSGVYEQFF | TGTGCCACCAGCAGCGGGACTAGCGGGGTCTATGAGCAGTTCTTC
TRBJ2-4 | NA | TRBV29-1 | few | CSVLQGNIQYF | TGCAGCGTGCTACAGGGTAACATTCAGTACTTC
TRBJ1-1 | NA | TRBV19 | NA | CASNDYMNTEAFF | TGTGCCAGTAATGACTACATGAACACTGAAGCTTTCTTT
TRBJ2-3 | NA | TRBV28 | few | CASSHPREQGTDTQYF | TGTGCCAGCAGCCACCCCAGGGAACAAGGCACAGATACGCAGTATTTT
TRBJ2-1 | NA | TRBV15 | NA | CATSREVTVSDEQFF | TGTGCCACCAGCAGAGAGGTCACAGTTTCCGATGAGCAGTTCTTC